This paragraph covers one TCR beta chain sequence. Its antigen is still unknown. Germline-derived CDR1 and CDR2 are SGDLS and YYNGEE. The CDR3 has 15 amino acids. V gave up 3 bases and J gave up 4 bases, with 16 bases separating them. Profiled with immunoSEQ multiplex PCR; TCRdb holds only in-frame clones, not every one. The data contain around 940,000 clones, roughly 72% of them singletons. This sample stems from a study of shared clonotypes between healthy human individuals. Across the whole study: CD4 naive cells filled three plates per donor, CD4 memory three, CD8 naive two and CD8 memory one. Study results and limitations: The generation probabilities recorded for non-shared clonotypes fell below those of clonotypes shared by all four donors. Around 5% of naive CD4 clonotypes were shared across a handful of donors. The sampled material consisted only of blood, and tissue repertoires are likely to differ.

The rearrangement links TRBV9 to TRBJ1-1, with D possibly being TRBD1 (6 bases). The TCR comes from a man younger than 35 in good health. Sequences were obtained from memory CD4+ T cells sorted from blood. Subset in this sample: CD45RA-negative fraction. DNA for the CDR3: TGTGCCAGCAGCGCTGAACAGGGAATGATCACTGAAGCTTTCTTT. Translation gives CASSAEQGMITEAFF.